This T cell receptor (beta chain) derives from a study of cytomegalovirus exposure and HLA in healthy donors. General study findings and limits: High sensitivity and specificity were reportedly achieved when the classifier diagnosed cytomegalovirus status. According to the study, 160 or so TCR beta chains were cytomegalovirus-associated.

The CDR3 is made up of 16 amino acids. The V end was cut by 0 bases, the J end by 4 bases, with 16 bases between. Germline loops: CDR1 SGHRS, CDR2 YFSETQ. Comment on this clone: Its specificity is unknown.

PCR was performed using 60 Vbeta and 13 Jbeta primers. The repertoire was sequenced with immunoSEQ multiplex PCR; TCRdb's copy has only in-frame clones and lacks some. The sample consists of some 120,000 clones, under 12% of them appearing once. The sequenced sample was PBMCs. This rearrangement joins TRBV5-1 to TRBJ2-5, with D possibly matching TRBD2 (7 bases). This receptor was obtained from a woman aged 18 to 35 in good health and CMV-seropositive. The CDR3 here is CASSLVPGGGLETQYF. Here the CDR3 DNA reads TGCGCCAGCAGCTTGGTTCCGGGGGGCGGATTAGAGACCCAGTACTTC.